This is a list of T cell receptor beta chains from one sample in a study of blood T cell repertoires in COVID-19. Only in-frame clones appear in the TCRdb table, and some are missing; sequencing was by immunoSEQ multiplex PCR. The top ten clones hold about half of a sample with about 62,000 clones, roughly two thirds of them seen once. The specimen was PBMCs or T cells enriched from blood (not recorded which). Every receptor here comes from a woman aged 55-69 years who had been exposed to COVID-19. CDR3s include the opening cysteine and the closing phenylalanine or tryptophan. Fields, in order: clone size, J gene, V gene, D gene, CDR3 protein, CDR3 DNA. A D gene is named only where the DNA matches it firmly. Clone size is given for some rows only: seen once, a few or many times, or a class if the clone is expanded.

clone size: NA; J gene: TRBJ1-4; V gene: TRBV30; D gene: NA; CDR3 protein: CAWSVQAAQTEKLFF; CDR3 DNA: TGTGCCTGGAGTGTACAGGCGGCGCAGACTGAAAAACTGTTTTTT
clone size: NA; J gene: TRBJ2-7; V gene: TRBV28; D gene: NA; CDR3 protein: CASRELRTDYEQYF; CDR3 DNA: TGTGCCAGCAGGGAGCTCCGGACAGATTACGAGCAGTACTTC
clone size: few; J gene: TRBJ1-6; V gene: TRBV3-1/TRBV3-2; D gene: TRBD1; CDR3 protein: CASRQGMNSPLHF; CDR3 DNA: TGTGCCAGCAGACAGGGGATGAATTCACCCCTCCACTTT
clone size: NA; J gene: TRBJ2-5; V gene: TRBV2; D gene: NA; CDR3 protein: CASSDEGETQYF; CDR3 DNA: TGTGCCAGCAGTGATGAGGGAGAGACCCAGTACTTC
clone size: NA; J gene: TRBJ1-2; V gene: TRBV2; D gene: NA; CDR3 protein: CASSDAQSLGYTF; CDR3 DNA: TGTGCCAGCAGTGACGCCCAGTCTCTGGGCTACACCTTC
clone size: NA; J gene: TRBJ1-3; V gene: TRBV13; D gene: NA; CDR3 protein: CAGRGADSGNTIYF; CDR3 DNA: TGTGCCGGCAGGGGCGCCGACTCTGGAAACACCATATATTTT
clone size: NA; J gene: TRBJ2-1; V gene: TRBV28; D gene: TRBD2; CDR3 protein: CASSFPGTRHNEQFF; CDR3 DNA: TGTGCCAGCAGTTTTCCAGGGACTAGACATAATGAGCAGTTCTTC
clone size: NA; J gene: TRBJ2-7; V gene: TRBV3-1/TRBV3-2; D gene: TRBD1; CDR3 protein: CASSQGDSSYEQYF; CDR3 DNA: TGTGCCAGCAGCCAAGGGGACAGCTCCTACGAGCAGTACTTC
clone size: NA; J gene: TRBJ2-2; V gene: TRBV19; D gene: TRBD2; CDR3 protein: CASSPGPSGTGELFF; CDR3 DNA: TGTGCCAGTAGTCCCGGGCCTAGCGGGACCGGGGAGCTGTTTTTT
clone size: few; J gene: TRBJ2-2; V gene: TRBV5-1; D gene: NA; CDR3 protein: CASSLVVVANTGELFF; CDR3 DNA: TGCGCCAGCAGCTTGGTCGTGGTAGCGAACACCGGGGAGCTGTTTTTT
clone size: NA; J gene: TRBJ1-1; V gene: TRBV28; D gene: TRBD1; CDR3 protein: CASRDSVNTEAFF; CDR3 DNA: TGTGCCAGCCGGGACAGCGTGAACACTGAAGCTTTCTTT
clone size: NA; J gene: TRBJ1-6; V gene: TRBV7-9; D gene: NA; CDR3 protein: CASSLAGGSPLHF; CDR3 DNA: TGTGCCAGCAGCTTAGCGGGGGGATCACCCCTCCACTTT
clone size: few; J gene: TRBJ1-2; V gene: TRBV5-4; D gene: TRBD1; CDR3 protein: CASSFDRVGGYTF; CDR3 DNA: TGTGCCAGCAGCTTTGACAGGGTAGGAGGCTACACCTTC
clone size: NA; J gene: TRBJ1-1; V gene: TRBV5-4; D gene: NA; CDR3 protein: CASSLGAGNMNTEAFF; CDR3 DNA: TGTGCCAGCAGCCTGGGAGCCGGGAACATGAACACTGAAGCTTTCTTT
clone size: NA; J gene: TRBJ2-7; V gene: TRBV12-3/TRBV12-4; D gene: NA; CDR3 protein: CASTLGSTYEQYF; CDR3 DNA: TGTGCCAGCACCTTGGGCAGCACCTACGAGCAGTACTTC
clone size: once; J gene: TRBJ1-3; V gene: TRBV29-1; D gene: NA; CDR3 protein: CSVEDERGFGNTIYF; CDR3 DNA: TGCAGCGTTGAAGATGAAAGGGGCTTTGGAAACACCATATATTTT
clone size: few; J gene: TRBJ1-1; V gene: TRBV28; D gene: NA; CDR3 protein: CASSLSRGAFF; CDR3 DNA: TGTGCCAGCAGTTTATCCCGGGGAGCTTTCTTT
clone size: NA; J gene: TRBJ1-4; V gene: TRBV30; D gene: NA; CDR3 protein: CAWSVSGAGMIKKLFF; CDR3 DNA: TGTGCCTGGAGTGTGTCAGGGGCCGGGATGATAAAAAAACTGTTTTTT
clone size: few; J gene: TRBJ1-1; V gene: TRBV7-2; D gene: NA; CDR3 protein: CASSLRTKNTEAFF; CDR3 DNA: TGTGCCAGCAGCTTACGGACAAAAAACACTGAAGCTTTCTTT
clone size: NA; J gene: TRBJ2-7; V gene: TRBV3-1/TRBV3-2; D gene: TRBD1; CDR3 protein: CASSGTGEQYF; CDR3 DNA: TGTGCCAGCAGTGGGACAGGGGAGCAGTACTTC
clone size: NA; J gene: TRBJ1-1; V gene: TRBV6-4; D gene: TRBD1; CDR3 protein: CASSSRDRGGIPNTEAFF; CDR3 DNA: TGTGCCAGCAGTTCCCGGGACAGGGGAGGAATTCCGAACACTGAAGCTTTCTTT
clone size: many; J gene: TRBJ1-3; V gene: TRBV15; D gene: TRBD1; CDR3 protein: CATSRRDRQNTIYF; CDR3 DNA: TGTGCCACCAGCAGACGGGACAGGCAAAACACCATATATTTT
clone size: few; J gene: TRBJ1-2; V gene: TRBV2; D gene: NA; CDR3 protein: CASSARRENYGYTF; CDR3 DNA: TGTGCCAGCAGCGCTAGAAGAGAGAACTATGGCTACACCTTC
clone size: NA; J gene: TRBJ1-1; V gene: TRBV5-1; D gene: TRBD1; CDR3 protein: CASSYTTGGNTEAFF; CDR3 DNA: TGCGCCAGCAGCTACACGACAGGGGGGAACACTGAAGCTTTCTTT
clone size: NA; J gene: TRBJ2-3; V gene: TRBV14; D gene: TRBD2; CDR3 protein: CASSRNLGAGGRDTQYF; CDR3 DNA: TGTGCCAGCAGTCGAAACCTCGGAGCGGGGGGAAGAGATACGCAGTATTTT
clone size: NA; J gene: TRBJ2-7; V gene: TRBV27; D gene: TRBD2; CDR3 protein: CASSSQLAGPHREQYF; CDR3 DNA: TGTGCCAGCAGTTCCCAACTAGCGGGACCTCATAGGGAGCAGTACTTC
clone size: NA; J gene: TRBJ2-7; V gene: TRBV5-1; D gene: NA; CDR3 protein: CASSPGTRGGEQYF; CDR3 DNA: TGCGCCAGCAGCCCCGGGACACGCGGCGGGGAGCAGTACTTC
clone size: NA; J gene: TRBJ1-4; V gene: TRBV6-5; D gene: NA; CDR3 protein: CASAYDPGGREKLFF; CDR3 DNA: TGTGCCAGCGCGTATGATCCGGGAGGTCGTGAAAAACTGTTTTTT
clone size: NA; J gene: TRBJ2-1; V gene: TRBV30; D gene: NA; CDR3 protein: CAWSVTDPGLGRSYNEQFF; CDR3 DNA: TGTGCCTGGAGTGTGACAGATCCGGGACTTGGGCGCTCCTACAATGAGCAGTTCTTC
clone size: NA; J gene: TRBJ2-1; V gene: TRBV5-4; D gene: TRBD1; CDR3 protein: CASSLRGTGNEQFF; CDR3 DNA: TGTGCCAGCAGCCTAAGAGGGACAGGGAATGAGCAGTTCTTC
clone size: NA; J gene: TRBJ1-2; V gene: TRBV30; D gene: NA; CDR3 protein: CAWSPLDLLYYGYTF; CDR3 DNA: TGTGCCTGGAGTCCCCTAGACCTCCTATACTATGGCTACACCTTC
clone size: once; J gene: TRBJ1-6; V gene: TRBV5-1; D gene: NA; CDR3 protein: CASSLASSYNSPLHF; CDR3 DNA: TGCGCCAGCAGCTTGGCCTCCTCCTATAATTCACCCCTCCACTTT
clone size: NA; J gene: TRBJ2-5; V gene: TRBV5-4; D gene: NA; CDR3 protein: CASATVGGRETQYF; CDR3 DNA: TGTGCCAGCGCTACGGTTGGGGGCAGGGAGACCCAGTACTTC
clone size: NA; J gene: TRBJ2-1; V gene: TRBV19; D gene: NA; CDR3 protein: CASRADFGGRSYNEQFF; CDR3 DNA: TGTGCCAGTAGGGCCGACTTCGGCGGAAGATCTTACAATGAGCAGTTCTTC
clone size: NA; J gene: TRBJ1-4; V gene: TRBV9; D gene: NA; CDR3 protein: CASSSTDRPEKLFF; CDR3 DNA: TGTGCCAGCAGCTCAACAGACCGGCCTGAAAAACTGTTTTTT
clone size: NA; J gene: TRBJ2-7; V gene: TRBV7-2; D gene: NA; CDR3 protein: CASSSGGTRTYEQYF; CDR3 DNA: TGTGCCAGCAGCTCGGGCGGTACTAGGACCTACGAGCAGTACTTC
clone size: NA; J gene: TRBJ2-7; V gene: TRBV10-2; D gene: TRBD1; CDR3 protein: CASSWDRTGQQYF; CDR3 DNA: TGCGCCAGCAGTTGGGACAGGACAGGGCAGCAGTACTTC
clone size: NA; J gene: TRBJ1-1; V gene: TRBV15; D gene: TRBD1; CDR3 protein: CATSRADRVEAFF; CDR3 DNA: TGTGCCACCAGCAGGGCTGACAGGGTCGAAGCTTTCTTT
clone size: NA; J gene: TRBJ2-1; V gene: TRBV5-1; D gene: NA; CDR3 protein: CASRSQLGGDNEQFF; CDR3 DNA: TGCGCCAGCAGATCCCAGTTAGGCGGGGACAATGAGCAGTTCTTC
clone size: NA; J gene: TRBJ2-4; V gene: TRBV27; D gene: TRBD1; CDR3 protein: CASSFMRRGLNLSNLGKNIQYF; CDR3 DNA: TGTGCCAGCAGTTTCATGAGAAGGGGGCTGAACCTATCGAACCTTGGCAAAAACATTCAGTACTTC